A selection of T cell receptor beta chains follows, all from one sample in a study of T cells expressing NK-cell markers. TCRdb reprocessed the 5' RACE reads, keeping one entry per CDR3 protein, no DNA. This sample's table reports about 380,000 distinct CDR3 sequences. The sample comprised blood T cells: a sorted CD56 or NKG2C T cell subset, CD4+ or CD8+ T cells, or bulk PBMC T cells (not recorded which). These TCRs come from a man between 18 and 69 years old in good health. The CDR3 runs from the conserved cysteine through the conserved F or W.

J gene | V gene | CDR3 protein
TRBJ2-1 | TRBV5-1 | CASSLTSGGNYNEQFF
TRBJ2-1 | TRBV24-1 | CATSEEDLSSYNEQFF
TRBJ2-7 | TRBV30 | CAGQIRTGWEQYF
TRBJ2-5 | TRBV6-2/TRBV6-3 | CASSYGGTAQETQYF
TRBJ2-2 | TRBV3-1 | CASTVRGRNTGELFF
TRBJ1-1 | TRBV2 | CASSNSPEAFF
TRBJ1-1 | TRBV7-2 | CASSGGWTEAFF
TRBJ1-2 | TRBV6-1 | CASRKPGQGLSGGYTF
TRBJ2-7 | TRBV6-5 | CASSYRRTGGNEQYF
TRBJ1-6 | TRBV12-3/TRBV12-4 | CASSFGGRYSYNSPLHF
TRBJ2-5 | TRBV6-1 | CASSRPPQWTQYF
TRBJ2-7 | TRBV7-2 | CASSSQGESAKYF
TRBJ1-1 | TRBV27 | CASSLRLNTEAFF
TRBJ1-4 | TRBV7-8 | CASSLQGDLLFF
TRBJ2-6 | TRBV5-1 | CASSLGGTGANVLTF
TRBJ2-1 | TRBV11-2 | CASSLTGGSVNEQFF
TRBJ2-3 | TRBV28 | CASSSWGGLRDTQYF
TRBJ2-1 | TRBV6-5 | CASSSWAGGNEQFF
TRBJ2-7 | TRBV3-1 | CASSQDPRPAYEQYF
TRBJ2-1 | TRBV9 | CASSVGLAGGLGDEQFF
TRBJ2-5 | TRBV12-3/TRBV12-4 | CASSLGRPSRETQYF
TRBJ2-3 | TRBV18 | CASSPGKADTQYF
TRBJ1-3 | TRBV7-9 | CASSVGEALANTIYF
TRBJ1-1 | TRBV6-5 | CASSYTGQAFF
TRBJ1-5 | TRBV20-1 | CSARDTGTARLPQHF
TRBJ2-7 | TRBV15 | CATSRNRQTAYF
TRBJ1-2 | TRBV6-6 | CASRADSRGYTF
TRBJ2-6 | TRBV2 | CASGSGQTSSGANVLTF
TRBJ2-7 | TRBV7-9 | CASSLALNRDSENEQYF
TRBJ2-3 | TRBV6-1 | CASSQGEAGGADTQYF
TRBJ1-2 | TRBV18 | CASSQGADYGYTF
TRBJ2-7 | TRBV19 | CASQQLPYEQYF
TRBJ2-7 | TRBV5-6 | CASSTTSGGPYEQYF
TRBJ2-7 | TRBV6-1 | CASSGSQGRLLEQYF
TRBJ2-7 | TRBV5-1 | CASNDRYEQYF
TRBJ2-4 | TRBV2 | CASNKDVLKNIQYF
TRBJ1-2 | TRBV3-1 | CASSDPGGFYGYTF
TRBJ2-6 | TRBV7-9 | CASSTAQGSGANVLTF
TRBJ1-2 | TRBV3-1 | CASSQFTSVRGYTF
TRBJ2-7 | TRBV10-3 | CAISERGQSGSYEQYF
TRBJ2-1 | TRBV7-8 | CASSNPTSKHEQFF
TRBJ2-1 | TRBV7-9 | CASSLVVGASYNEQFF
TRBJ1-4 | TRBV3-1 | CASSDRGRTNEKLFF
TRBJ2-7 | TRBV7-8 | CASSPELLAGTLYEQYF
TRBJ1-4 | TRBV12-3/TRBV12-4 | CASRQGGEKLFF
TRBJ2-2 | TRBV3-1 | CASSQVWTTLPGELFF
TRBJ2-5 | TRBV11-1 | CASSGGPSSETQYF
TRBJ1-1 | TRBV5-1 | CASNRDRGTPNTEAFF
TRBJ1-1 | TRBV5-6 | CASSLWDRESTEAFF
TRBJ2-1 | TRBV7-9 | CASSLAYQRGSNEQFF
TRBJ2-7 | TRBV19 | CASSIRQGHYEQYF
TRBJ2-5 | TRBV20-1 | CSARRRRSQETQYF
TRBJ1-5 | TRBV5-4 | CASSLALVRERNQPQHF